Below, 21 T cell receptor beta chains from the same sample are listed, as sequenced in a study of patients and donors after allogeneic stem cell transplantation. TCRdb passed the RT-PCR reads through MiXCR, listing each CDR3 protein once. The sample has hundreds of thousands of distinct CDR3 sequences, 13% to 15% seen once; the top ten hold 11%. The specimen was blood, either unsorted or a sorted T cell fraction (not recorded which). Receptors were obtained from a human donor who was either an allogeneic HSCT recipient or a stem cell or donor lymphocyte infusion donor (not recorded which). It is not recorded whose cells these are; they may come from a transplant donor.

This clonotype was counted many times. This chain connects TRBV10-3 to TRBJ2-3, with D possibly called TRBD1 or TRBD2 (5 bases each). Germline V CDR1 and CDR2: ENHRY, SYGVKD. V was clipped by 2 bases and J by 4 bases, with 13 bases between them. The CDR3 spans 15 residues. The CDR3 is CAISETLVGADTQYF. For the CDR3, the DNA is TGTGCCATCAGTGAGACTCTCGTGGGGGCAGATACGCAGTATTTT.

This clonotype was counted at least ten times. The chain joins TRBV4-2 to TRBJ2-3, with TRBD2 matching over 9 bases. J gave up 1 base and V 0 bases, and 8 bases lay outside the gene matches. This CDR3 has 18 amino acids. CDR1 and CDR2 (germline): LGHNA, YNFKEQ. The CDR3 here is CASSQEAGGQLGTDTQYF. CDR3 bases: TGTGCCAGCAGCCAAGAAGCGGGGGGCCAACTAGGCACAGATACGCAGTATTTT.

This clonotype was found many times. The CDR3 coding sequence is TGTGCCTGGAGTGTAGGGTTGGAGAGGAGGGCTTTCTTT. Translated: CAWSVGLERRAFF. The chain is built from TRBV30 and TRBJ1-1; D is ambiguous. The germline CDR1 and CDR2 sequences are GTSNPN and SVGIG (reference sequence). V was shortened by 0 bases and J by 11 bases, with 16 bases between the two germline ends. CDR3 length: 13 residues.

The rearrangement uses TRBV6-2 or TRBV6-3 and TRBJ2-5; D gene ambiguous. The germline gives CDR1 MNHEY, CDR2 SVGEGT. V lost 0 bases and J 2 bases, leaving 10 bases between the germline ends. The CDR3 runs 15 residues. This CDR3 reads CASSYSTWRQETQYF. The CDR3 coding sequence is TGTGCCAGCAGTTACTCGACGTGGCGGCAAGAGACCCAGTACTTC.

This clonotype was found many times. A read error may produce the germline difference seen at one junction end. CDR3 nucleotides: TGTGCTAGCAGCTTAGCACAAGGCCACGAGCAGTACTTC. Encoded protein: CASSLAQGHEQYF. The V call is TRBV7-7, the J call TRBJ2-7; no clear D gene. The V gene's germline CDR1 is SSHAT and CDR2 FNYEAQ (reference sequence). This CDR3 comprises 13 residues.

This clonotype was detected ten times or more. The chain has TRBV5-1 and TRBJ2-1, with 7 nucleotides matching TRBD1. From germline, CDR1 is SGHRS and CDR2 YFSETQ. The CDR3 consists of 15 residues. Trimming at V came to 1 base and at J to 4 bases, leaving 5 bases not matched to a gene. CDR3 bases: TGCGCCAGCAGCTTGAAGACAGGGAAATACAATGAGCAGTTCTTC. Its protein product is CASSLKTGKYNEQFF.

This clonotype was seen only a few times. CDR3 DNA: TGTGCCAGCAGCTCGGGACAGAGATACAATGAGCAGTTCTTC. Its protein product is CASSSGQRYNEQFF. The chain carries TRBV7-9 and TRBJ2-1, with 7 nucleotides matching TRBD1. The CDR3 sequence is 14 residues long. From germline, CDR1 is SEHNR and CDR2 FQNEAQ (reference sequence). With 4 bases clipped from V and 4 bases from J, the junction kept 4 bases outside the gene matches.

This clonotype has ten or more counts. V is TRBV6-2 or TRBV6-3 and J is TRBJ2-2, with D tentatively TRBD2 (7 bases). From germline, CDR1 is MNHEY and CDR2 SVGEGT. CDR3 size: 18 residues. Trimming took 6 bases from V and 2 from J, leaving 22 bases between them. CDR3 sequence (DNA): TGTGCCAGCAGCCGGTCCGGGGGCGGGAGTGTTAACACCGGGGAGCTGTTTTTT. This translates into CASSRSGGGSVNTGELFF.

The rearrangement joins TRBV7-3 to TRBJ2-6; tentatively, D is TRBD1 (5 bases). Germline loops: CDR1 SGHTA, CDR2 FQGTGA. The CDR3 runs 18 residues. With 5 bases removed from V and 0 bases from J, the gap between germline ends came to 17 bases. The CDR3 spells CASSPQIPGYSGANVLTF. The CDR3 nucleotides read TGTGCCAGCAGCCCCCAAATTCCAGGGTACTCTGGGGCCAACGTCCTGACTTTC.

The rearrangement uses TRBV12-3 or TRBV12-4 and TRBJ1-2, with 7 positions matching TRBD1. This CDR3 comprises 14 residues. Trimming at V came to 6 bases and at J to 4 bases, leaving 8 bases not matched to a gene. The CDR3 here is CASRIGGASYGYTF. In nucleotides, the CDR3 is TGTGCCAGCAGGATAGGGGGCGCGTCCTATGGCTACACCTTC.

The rearrangement joins TRBV6-5 to TRBJ2-7; D is possibly TRBD2 (6 bases). The CDR3 is made up of 15 amino acids. Germline V CDR1 and CDR2: MNHEY, SVGAGI. V dropped 0 bases and J dropped 2 bases, with 11 bases sitting between them. CDR3 sequence: CASSYSTSRAYEQYF. CDR3 in DNA: TGTGCCAGCAGTTACTCGACTAGTCGGGCCTACGAGCAGTACTTC.

This clonotype has just a few counts. J is TRBJ1-2 and V is TRBV2, with 8 bases that match TRBD1. The CDR3 totals 15 residues. V was clipped by 4 bases and J by 8 bases; unmatched bases: 12. Germline V gives CDR1 SNHLY, CDR2 FYNNEI. Here the CDR3 reads CASSAQGQGAGGYTF. DNA for the CDR3: TGTGCCAGCAGTGCTCAGGGGCAGGGGGCGGGAGGCTACACCTTC.

The chain uses TRBV3-1 and TRBJ1-5; D might be TRBD1 (6 bases). This CDR3 has 15 amino acids. The V end was cut by 7 bases, the J end by 7 bases, with 20 bases between. Germline assignment: CDR1 LGHDT and CDR2 YNNKEL (reference sequence). CDR3 bases: TGTGCCAGCAACAATGGGGGGGCGGTCGAACAGCCCCAGCATTTT. The encoded protein is CASNNGGAVEQPQHF.

The rearrangement joins TRBV9 to TRBJ2-6, with a tentative D call TRBD1 (6 bases). The germline V gene encodes CDR1 SGDLS and CDR2 YYNGEE. The ends were cut back, 0 bases at V and 2 bases at J, with 9 bases in the middle. The CDR3 covers 16 residues. This chain's CDR3 is CASSVGGHAGANVLTF. The DNA for the CDR3 is TGTGCCAGCAGCGTAGGGGGACACGCTGGGGCCAACGTCCTGACTTTC.

This clonotype showed up just a few times. The rearrangement joins TRBV29-1 to TRBJ1-3; weak D call: TRBD1 (5 bases). Germline lookup yields CDR1 SQVTM and CDR2 ANQGSEA. This CDR3 region has 13 residues. Trimming pared 0 bases from V and 4 bases from J, leaving 7 bases between. The CDR3 here is CSVEDPGGNTIYF. CDR3 nucleotides: TGCAGCGTTGAAGATCCAGGGGGAAACACCATATATTTT.

This chain links TRBV9 with TRBJ2-3; D might be TRBD1 (6 bases). The length of the CDR3 is 13 residues. Trimming removed 3 bases from V and 5 bases from J, with 10 bases in between. In germline, CDR1 is SGDLS, CDR2 YYNGEE. CDR3 sequence: CASSATGIDTQYF. The CDR3 nucleotides are TGTGCCAGCAGCGCCACAGGGATAGATACGCAGTATTTT.

This clonotype showed up just once. Possible read error: a much larger clone is one base away. This CDR3 is missing its conserved last phenylalanine or tryptophan, likely due to a read error. The gene calls are TRBV29-1 and TRBJ2-5; no firm D call. Germline values: CDR1 SQVTM, CDR2 ANQGSEA. The CDR3 length is 11 residues. V was pared by 4 bases and J by 5 bases, with 8 bases between. Here the CDR3 reads CSVAEDETQYL. Written as DNA, the CDR3 is TGCAGCGTTGCTGAGGACGAGACCCAGTACCTC.

This clonotype was seen more than once but under ten times. The chain joins TRBV28 to TRBJ1-1; D perhaps matches TRBD1 (5 bases). V was shortened by 3 bases and J by 6 bases, with 14 bases between the two germline ends. From germline, CDR1 is MDHEN and CDR2 SYDVKM. This CDR3 region has 14 residues. Written as DNA, the CDR3 is TGTGCCAGCAGTTTCCAGGGTATAAGGGCTGAAGCTTTCTTT. The encoded protein is CASSFQGIRAEAFF.

The chain recombines TRBV5-6 with TRBJ1-1; D is perhaps TRBD1 (5 bases). This CDR3 has 15 amino acids. The V and J ends lost 4 bases and 0 bases respectively, with 13 bases between them. Per the germline V gene, CDR1 is SGHDT and CDR2 is YYEEEE. For the CDR3, the DNA is TGTGCCAGCAGCGGAACGGGGGGGATGAACACTGAAGCTTTCTTT. As protein: CASSGTGGMNTEAFF.

This clonotype was seen more than once but under ten times. The rearrangement links TRBV20-1 to TRBJ1-2, with 8 bases matching TRBD1. The germline CDR1 and CDR2 sequences are DFQATT and SNEGSKA (reference sequence). V was pared by 6 bases and J by 4 bases, with 16 bases of the junction left unmatched. This CDR3 region has 16 residues. The CDR3 region has the DNA TGCAGTGCCCCTCCCGGACAGGGTAATAGTGGCTATGGCTACACCTTC. Its protein product is CSAPPGQGNSGYGYTF.

The rearrangement joins TRBV7-6 to TRBJ2-7, with 7 nucleotides matching TRBD1. The V gene's germline CDR1 is SGHVS and CDR2 FNYEAQ. The V segment lost 3 bases and the J segment 5 bases; nucleotides outside the gene matches: 4. The CDR3 sequence is 13 residues long. CDR3 sequence (DNA): TGTGCCAGCAGCTTGACAGGGTCGGACGAGCAGTACTTC. This translates into CASSLTGSDEQYF.